The 16 T cell receptor beta chains in this list originate from one sample, sequenced in a study of T-cell memory formation after mild COVID-19. MiXCR, applied by TCRdb to the 5' RACE reads, yields one record per CDR3 protein. This table has some 50,000 distinct CDR3 sequences, 27% appearing once. Sequencing used PBMCs or a T cell subset sorted from them (not recorded which). The receptors stem from a man younger than 30 who had mild COVID-19 (a few samples of this study predate the infection). Cell type and time point are not known.

This clonotype was counted only a few times. The genes are TRBV5-1 and TRBJ2-1; possible D gene TRBD1, 6 bases. The V gene lost 4 bases and the J gene lost 8 bases, with 16 bases spanning the gap. CDR3 length: 14 residues. In germline, CDR1 is SGHRS, CDR2 YFSETQ. The CDR3 protein is CASSNTRGLDEQFF. The DNA for the CDR3 is TGCGCCAGCAGCAACACCAGGGGTCTCGATGAGCAGTTCTTC.

The V gene is TRBV12-3 or TRBV12-4, the J gene TRBJ1-1; no clear D gene. Trimming shortened V by 5 bases and J by 1 base, and 8 bases separated the two germline ends. The CDR3 contains 13 residues. The CDR3 spells CASSGRANTEAFF. As DNA, the CDR3 is TGTGCCAGCAGTGGTCGAGCGAACACTGAAGCTTTCTTT.

Judged by abundance, this clonotype is medium-sized (0.01 to 0.1%). This chain connects TRBV20-1 to TRBJ2-1, with D maybe TRBD2 (5 bases). Looked up from germline, CDR1 is DFQATT and CDR2 is SNEGSKA (reference sequence). CDR3 length equals 14 residues. V lost 1 base, J lost 5 bases, and 12 bases lay in between. CDR3 residues: CSARGLRANNEQFF. The DNA of the CDR3 is TGCAGTGCTAGAGGATTGCGGGCTAACAATGAGCAGTTCTTC.

The rearrangement links TRBV29-1 to TRBJ1-2; the D is unclear. In germline, CDR1 is SQVTM, CDR2 ANQGSEA. The CDR3 has 14 residues. V gave up 5 bases and J gave up 3 bases, with 16 bases separating them. DNA of the CDR3: TGCAGCGTTATAGACGGCGCGGGGTACTATGGCTACACCTTC. It codes for CSVIDGAGYYGYTF.

There are a few counts of this clonotype. The chain combines TRBV20-1 with TRBJ2-3, with TRBD2 matching over 11 bases. There are 15 residues in the CDR3. CDR1 DFQATT and CDR2 SNEGSKA come from the germline V gene (reference sequence). V dropped 3 bases and J dropped 5; count of bases not matched to a gene: 7. CDR3 nucleotides: TGCAGTGCTAGGACTAGCGGGGCAGGGCTAGATACGCAGTATTTT. Translation: CSARTSGAGLDTQYF.

There are a few counts of this clonotype. The CDR3 bases are TGTGCCAGTAGTTCGGGACAGGGGGCATGGAAAGCTTTCTTT. This sequence encodes CASSSGQGAWKAFF. This chain uses TRBV19 with TRBJ1-1, with 12 bases fitting TRBD1. V shed 5 bases and J 9 bases; nucleotides not matched to a gene: 7. The CDR3 covers 14 residues. The germline V gene has CDR1 LNHDA and CDR2 SQIVND (reference sequence).

The V call is TRBV7-9, the J call TRBJ1-5; D may be TRBD1 (6 bases). CDR3 length equals 15 residues. Germline CDR1 reads SEHNR; CDR2 reads FQNEAQ (reference sequence). The V end was cut by 4 bases, the J end by 4 bases, with 14 bases between. CDR3: CASSYSGTTNQPQHF. In DNA, the CDR3 is TGTGCCAGCAGCTACTCCGGGACAACAAATCAGCCCCAGCATTTT.

This clonotype was counted a few times. This rearrangement joins TRBV27 to TRBJ2-1; 12 nucleotides agree with TRBD2. The trim removed 5 bases at V and 10 bases at J, leaving 9 bases unmatched. The CDR3 is made up of 15 amino acids. The germline V gene has CDR1 MNHEY and CDR2 SMNVEV (reference sequence). The CDR3 coding sequence is TGTGCCAGCAGTCGGACTAGCGGGGTGCATGGGGAGCAGTTCTTC. It specifies CASSRTSGVHGEQFF.

A few counts support this clonotype. The chain couples TRBV4-1 to TRBJ1-1, with D uncertain. The V end was cut by 1 base, the J end by 4 bases, with 10 bases between. The CDR3 covers 14 residues. Per germline, CDR1 MGHRA and CDR2 YSYEKL. In DNA form, the CDR3 reads TGCGCCAGCAGCCAAGTGAAGGTCAGCACTGAAGCTTTCTTT. It yields the protein CASSQVKVSTEAFF.

In its sample, this clonotype was seen a few times. The rearrangement joins TRBV4-3 to TRBJ1-2; D might be TRBD1 (5 bases). The CDR3 has 17 residues. CDR1 and CDR2 (germline): LGHNA, YSLEER. V was cut by 0 bases and J by 8 bases, with 22 bases left in between. CDR3 residues: CASSQESTEGFQRGYTF. The CDR3 DNA sequence: TGCGCCAGCAGCCAAGAATCAACAGAGGGGTTCCAGAGAGGCTACACCTTC.

In this sample, this clonotype turned up a few times. The rearrangement uses TRBV6-5 and TRBJ2-1; D is unresolved. Germline CDR1 and CDR2: MNHEY and SVGAGI. V dropped 6 bases and J dropped 1 base, with 13 bases sitting between them. The CDR3 is 15 residues long. CDR3 coding DNA: TGTGCCAGCAGCCCGGACGGTCGATCCTACAATGAGCAGTTCTTC. It specifies CASSPDGRSYNEQFF.

The chain joins TRBV11-2 to TRBJ2-2; no clear D. Germline V gene data show CDR1 as SGHAT and CDR2 as FQNNGV. Trimming removed 4 bases from V and 5 bases from J, with 20 bases in between. This CDR3 has 17 residues. CDR3 sequence reads: CASSSGRTDRRTGELFF. In DNA, the CDR3 is TGTGCCAGCAGCTCCGGACGGACGGACCGTCGGACCGGGGAGCTGTTTTTT. Supplemented by reference TRBV11-2 and TRBJ2-2, the full variable domain reads EAGVAQSPRYKIIEKRQSVAFWCNPISGHATLYWYQQILGQGPKLLIQFQNNGVVDDSQLPKDRFSAERLKGVDSTLKIQPAKLEDSAVYLCASSSGRTDRRTGELFFGEGSRLTVL.

The chain links TRBV7-6 to TRBJ2-1; TRBD2 matches 7 bases. The germline V gene has CDR1 SGHVS and CDR2 FNYEAQ. The junction had 2 bases not matched to a gene; V was cut back by 4 bases and J by 5 bases. This CDR3 is 13 amino acids long. The CDR3 region has the DNA TGTGCCAGCAGCTCTAGCGGTCACAATGAGCAGTTCTTC. Translation: CASSSSGHNEQFF.

This clonotype was seen more than once but under ten times. The gene calls are TRBV6-2 or TRBV6-3 and TRBJ2-5; 8 bases line up with TRBD1. Trimming at V came to 5 bases and at J to 5 bases, leaving 13 bases not matched to a gene. This CDR3 has 16 residues. Germline CDR1 is MNHEY and CDR2 is SVGEGT. The CDR3 nucleotides are TGTGCCAGCAGTCAACCGGACAGGGTGTCGGCTGAGACCCAGTACTTC. It translates to CASSQPDRVSAETQYF.

This clonotype was counted only a few times. This chain connects TRBV4-1 to TRBJ2-1; 9 nucleotides match TRBD2. CDR1 is MGHRA, CDR2 YSYEKL, per germline. The CDR3 has 16 amino acids. This CDR3 reads CASEGERGDSYNEQFF. The CDR3 region has the DNA TGCGCGAGCGAGGGAGAGCGGGGGGATAGCTACAATGAGCAGTTCTTC.

CDR3 amino acids: CASSPYPGGQETQYF. DNA of the CDR3: TGTGCCAGCAGCCCTTATCCGGGGGGACAAGAGACCCAGTACTTC. The V gene is TRBV7-9, the J gene TRBJ2-5; 7 bases match TRBD2. Germline CDR1 and CDR2: SEHNR and FQNEAQ (reference sequence). Unmatched junction bases numbered 8, after V lost 5 bases and J lost 2 bases. The CDR3 consists of 15 residues.